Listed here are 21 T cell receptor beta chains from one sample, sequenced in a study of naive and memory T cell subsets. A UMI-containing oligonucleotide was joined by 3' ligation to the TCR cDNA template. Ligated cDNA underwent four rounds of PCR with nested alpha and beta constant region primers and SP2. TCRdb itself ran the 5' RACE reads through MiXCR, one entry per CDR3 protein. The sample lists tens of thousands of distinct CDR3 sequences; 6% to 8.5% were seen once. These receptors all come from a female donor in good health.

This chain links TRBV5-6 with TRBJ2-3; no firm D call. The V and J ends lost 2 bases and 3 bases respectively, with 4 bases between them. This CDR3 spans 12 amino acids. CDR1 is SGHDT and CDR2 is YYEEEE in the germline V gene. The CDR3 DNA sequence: TGTGCCAGCAGCTTAGCTACAGATACGCAGTATTTT. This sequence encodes CASSLATDTQYF.

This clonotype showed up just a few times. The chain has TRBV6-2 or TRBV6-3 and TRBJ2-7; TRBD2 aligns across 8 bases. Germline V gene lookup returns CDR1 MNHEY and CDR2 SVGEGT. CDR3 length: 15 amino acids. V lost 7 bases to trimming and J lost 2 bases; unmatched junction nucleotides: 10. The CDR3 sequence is CASTSAKAGAYEQYF. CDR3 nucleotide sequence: TGTGCCAGCACCAGCGCAAAAGCGGGAGCCTACGAGCAGTACTTC.

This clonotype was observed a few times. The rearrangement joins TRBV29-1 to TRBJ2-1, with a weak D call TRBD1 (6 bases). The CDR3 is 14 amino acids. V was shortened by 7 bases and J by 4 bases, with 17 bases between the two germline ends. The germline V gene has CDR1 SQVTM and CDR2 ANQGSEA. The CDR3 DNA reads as TGCAGCGCCCTACAGGGCCCCTCGTACAATGAGCAGTTCTTC. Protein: CSALQGPSYNEQFF.

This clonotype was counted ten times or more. CDR3 amino acids: CASLPAGSGANVLTF. As DNA, the CDR3 is TGTGCCAGCTTGCCCGCCGGGAGTGGGGCCAACGTCCTGACTTTC. The chain has TRBV18 and TRBJ2-6; D perhaps matches TRBD2 (6 bases). V lost 7 bases, J lost 3 bases, and 13 bases lay in between. The CDR3 consists of 15 residues. Germline assignment: CDR1 KGHSH and CDR2 LQKENI.

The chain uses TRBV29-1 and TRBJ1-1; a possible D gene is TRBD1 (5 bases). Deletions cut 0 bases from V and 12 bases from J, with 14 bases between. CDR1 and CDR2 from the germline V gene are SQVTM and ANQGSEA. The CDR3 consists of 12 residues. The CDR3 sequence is CSVEEGRGKSFF. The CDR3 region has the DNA TGCAGCGTTGAAGAAGGGAGGGGAAAGTCTTTCTTT.

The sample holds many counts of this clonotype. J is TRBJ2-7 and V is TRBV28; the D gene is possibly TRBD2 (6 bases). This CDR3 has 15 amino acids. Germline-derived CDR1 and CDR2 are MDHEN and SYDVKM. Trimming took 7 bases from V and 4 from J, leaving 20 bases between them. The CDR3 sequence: CASKPGRDPGYEQYF. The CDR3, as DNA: TGTGCCAGCAAACCCGGGCGGGACCCTGGATACGAGCAGTACTTC.

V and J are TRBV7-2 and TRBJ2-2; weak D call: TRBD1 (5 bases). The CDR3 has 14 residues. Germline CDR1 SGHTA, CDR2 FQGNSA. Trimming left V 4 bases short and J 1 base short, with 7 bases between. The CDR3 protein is CASSSQGNTGELFF. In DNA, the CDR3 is TGTGCCAGCAGCTCGCAGGGGAACACCGGGGAGCTGTTTTTT.

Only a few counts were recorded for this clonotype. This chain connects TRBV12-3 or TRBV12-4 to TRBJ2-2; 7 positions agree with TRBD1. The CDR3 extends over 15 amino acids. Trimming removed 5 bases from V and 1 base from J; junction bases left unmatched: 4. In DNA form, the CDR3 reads TGTGCCAGCAGTCCCCGGACAGGGAACACCGGGGAGCTGTTTTTT. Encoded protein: CASSPRTGNTGELFF.

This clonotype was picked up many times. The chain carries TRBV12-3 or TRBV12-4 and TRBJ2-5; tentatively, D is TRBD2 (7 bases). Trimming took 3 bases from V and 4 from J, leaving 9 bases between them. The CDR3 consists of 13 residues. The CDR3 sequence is CASSLAGAETQYF. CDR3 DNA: TGTGCCAGCAGTTTGGCGGGGGCAGAGACCCAGTACTTC.

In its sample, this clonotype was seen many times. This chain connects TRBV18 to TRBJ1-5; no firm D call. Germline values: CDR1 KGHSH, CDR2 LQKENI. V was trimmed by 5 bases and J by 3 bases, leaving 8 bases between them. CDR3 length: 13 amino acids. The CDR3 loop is CASSSRHNQPQHF. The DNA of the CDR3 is TGTGCCAGCTCATCCAGGCACAATCAGCCCCAGCATTTT.

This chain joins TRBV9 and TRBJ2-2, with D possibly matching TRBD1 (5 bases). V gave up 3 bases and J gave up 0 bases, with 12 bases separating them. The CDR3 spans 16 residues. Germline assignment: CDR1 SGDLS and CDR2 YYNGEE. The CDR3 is CASSGRRGANTGELFF. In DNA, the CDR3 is TGTGCCAGCAGCGGGCGAAGGGGCGCGAACACCGGGGAGCTGTTTTTT.

The CDR3 here is CASSINQASYEQYF. CDR3 DNA: TGTGCCAGTAGTATAAATCAGGCCTCCTACGAGCAGTACTTC. The V gene is TRBV19, the J gene TRBJ2-7; D not certain. Trimming cost V 2 bases and J 0 bases, with 8 bases left between them. CDR1 and CDR2 from the germline V gene are LNHDA and SQIVND (reference sequence). This CDR3 comprises 14 residues.

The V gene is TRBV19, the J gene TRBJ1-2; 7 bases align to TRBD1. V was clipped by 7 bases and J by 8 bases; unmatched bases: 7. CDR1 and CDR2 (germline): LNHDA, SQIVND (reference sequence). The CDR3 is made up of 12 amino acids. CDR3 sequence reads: CASTGQTTGYTF. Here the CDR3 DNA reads TGTGCCAGTACGGGACAGACGACGGGCTACACCTTC.

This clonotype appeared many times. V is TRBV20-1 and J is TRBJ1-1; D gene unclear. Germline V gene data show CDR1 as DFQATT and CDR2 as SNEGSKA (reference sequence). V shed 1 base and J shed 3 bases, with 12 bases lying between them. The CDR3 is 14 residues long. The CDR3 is CSARATGRDTEAFF. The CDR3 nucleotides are TGCAGTGCTAGAGCAACCGGAAGGGACACTGAAGCTTTCTTT.

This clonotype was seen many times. CDR3 nucleotide sequence: TGTGCCAGCAGTTATCACAGGGACGGCGGCTACACCTTC. Translating gives CASSYHRDGGYTF. The V gene is TRBV6-5, the J gene TRBJ1-2; TRBD1 might be the D (6 bases). The V end lost 3 bases, the J end lost 8 bases, and 13 bases lay between the germline ends. The CDR3 is made up of 13 amino acids. Germline-derived CDR1 and CDR2 are MNHEY and SVGAGI.

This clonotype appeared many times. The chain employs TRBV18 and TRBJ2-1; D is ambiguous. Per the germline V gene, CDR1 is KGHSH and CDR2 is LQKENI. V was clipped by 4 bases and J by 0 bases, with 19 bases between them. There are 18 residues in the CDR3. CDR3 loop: CASSQLSFAASSYNEQFF. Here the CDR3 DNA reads TGTGCCAGCTCACAACTTAGCTTTGCGGCAAGCTCCTACAATGAGCAGTTCTTC.

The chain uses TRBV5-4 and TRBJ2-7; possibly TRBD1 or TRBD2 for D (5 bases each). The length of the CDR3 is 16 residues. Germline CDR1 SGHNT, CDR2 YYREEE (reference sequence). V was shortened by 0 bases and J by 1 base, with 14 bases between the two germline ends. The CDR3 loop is CASSLGDGTGSYEQYF. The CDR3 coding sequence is TGTGCCAGCAGCTTGGGTGACGGGACGGGGTCCTACGAGCAGTACTTC.

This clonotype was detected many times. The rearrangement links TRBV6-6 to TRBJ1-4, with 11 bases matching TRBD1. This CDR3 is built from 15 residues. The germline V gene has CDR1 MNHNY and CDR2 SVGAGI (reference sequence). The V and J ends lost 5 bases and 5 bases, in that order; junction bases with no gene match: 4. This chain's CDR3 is CASSDGTGGNEKLFF. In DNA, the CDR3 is TGTGCCAGCAGTGACGGGACAGGGGGGAATGAAAAACTGTTTTTT.

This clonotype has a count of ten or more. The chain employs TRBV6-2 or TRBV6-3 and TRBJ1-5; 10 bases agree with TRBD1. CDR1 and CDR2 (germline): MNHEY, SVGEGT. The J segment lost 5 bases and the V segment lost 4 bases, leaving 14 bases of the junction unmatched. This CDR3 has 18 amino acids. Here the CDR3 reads CASSSYRDRGAQDQPQHF. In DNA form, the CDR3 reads TGTGCCAGCAGTTCTTACCGGGACAGGGGCGCTCAGGATCAGCCCCAGCATTTT.

The CDR3 DNA is TGCAGCGTTGTAACAGGACAGGGAAGGTACGAGCAGTACTTC. It is translated as CSVVTGQGRYEQYF. The chain uses TRBV29-1 and TRBJ2-7; 8 bases are shared with TRBD1. The CDR3 covers 14 residues. The germline CDR1 and CDR2 sequences are SQVTM and ANQGSEA. V gave up 4 bases and J gave up 4 bases; unmatched junction bases: 9.

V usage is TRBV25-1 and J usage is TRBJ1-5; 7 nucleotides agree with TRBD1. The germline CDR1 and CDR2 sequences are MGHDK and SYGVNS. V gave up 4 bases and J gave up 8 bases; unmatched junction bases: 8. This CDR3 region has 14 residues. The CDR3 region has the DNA TGTGCCAGCAGTGGGCGACAGGGTCAAGAGCCCCAGCATTTT. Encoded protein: CASSGRQGQEPQHF. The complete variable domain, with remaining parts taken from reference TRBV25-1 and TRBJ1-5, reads EADIYQTPRYLVIGTGKKITLECSQTMGHDKMYWYQQDPGMELHLIHYSYGVNSTEKGDLSSESTVSRIRTEHFPLTLESARPSHTSQYLCASSGRQGQEPQHFGDGTRLSIL.